The 3 T cell receptor beta chains given below trace back to one sample, sequenced in a study of shared clonotypes between healthy human individuals. TCRdb's copy holds only in-frame clones and misses some; the assay was immunoSEQ multiplex PCR. The repertoire holds around 500,000 clones, with approximately 82% as singletons. The sequenced sample was PBMCs. The receptor source for this set is a woman in her thirties or forties in good health. Some clones in this sample may be carry-over from other donors' samples.

The CDR3 DNA reads as TGTGCCAGCAGTTTAAAGGGACAGCAGACAGATACGCAGTATTTT. It specifies CASSLKGQQTDTQYF. The rearrangement links TRBV27 to TRBJ2-3; 7 bases line up with TRBD1. Germline V gene lookup returns CDR1 MNHEY and CDR2 SMNVEV (reference sequence). J gave up 3 bases and V 2 bases, and 5 bases lay outside the gene matches. The CDR3 loop spans 15 amino acids.

The chain has TRBV4-2 and TRBJ2-3; the D gene is possibly TRBD2 (6 bases). CDR3 length: 14 residues. The ends were cut back, 4 bases at V and 5 bases at J, with 13 bases in the middle. The germline V gene has CDR1 LGHNA and CDR2 YNFKEQ. CDR3 sequence: CASSPVGTLDTQYF. CDR3 nucleotide sequence: TGTGCCAGCAGCCCCGTGGGGACTTTAGATACGCAGTATTTT.

V is TRBV6-6 and J is TRBJ1-4; no firm D call. This CDR3 has 15 amino acids. The germline V gene has CDR1 MNHNY and CDR2 SVGAGI (reference sequence). Trimming stripped 5 bases from V and 0 bases from J, with 10 bases between. CDR3 sequence (DNA): TGTGCCAGCAGTCAATCAGGCGCAACTAATGAAAAACTGTTTTTT. It encodes CASSQSGATNEKLFF.